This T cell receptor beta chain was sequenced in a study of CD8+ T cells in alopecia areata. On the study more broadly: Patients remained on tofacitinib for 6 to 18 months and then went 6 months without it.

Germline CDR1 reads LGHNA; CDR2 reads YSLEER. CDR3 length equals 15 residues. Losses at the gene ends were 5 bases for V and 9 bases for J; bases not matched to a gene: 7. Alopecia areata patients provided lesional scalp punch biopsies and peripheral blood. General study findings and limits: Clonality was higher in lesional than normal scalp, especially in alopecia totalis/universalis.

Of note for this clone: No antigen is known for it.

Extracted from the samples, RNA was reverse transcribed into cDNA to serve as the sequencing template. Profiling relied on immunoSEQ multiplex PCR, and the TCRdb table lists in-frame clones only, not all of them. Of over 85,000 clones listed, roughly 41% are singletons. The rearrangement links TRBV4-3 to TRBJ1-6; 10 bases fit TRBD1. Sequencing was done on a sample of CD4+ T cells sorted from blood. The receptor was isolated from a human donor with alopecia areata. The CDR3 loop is CASSSRTGGGSPLHF. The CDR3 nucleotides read TGCGCCAGCAGCTCCCGGACAGGGGGGGGTTCACCCCTCCACTTT.